Here is one T cell receptor beta chain with its context. Its matching antigen is unknown. This entry comes from a study of T cell responses to AZD1222 COVID-19 vaccine. The repertoire was sequenced with immunoSEQ multiplex PCR; TCRdb's copy has only in-frame clones and lacks some. The sample holds roughly 250,000 clones, roughly 93% seen once. Per the germline V gene, CDR1 is MNHEY and CDR2 is SMNVEV (reference sequence). The CDR3 runs 15 residues. Trimming took off 5 bases at V and 4 bases at J, with 18 bases between the two ends. Findings and limits, study-wide: Dominant CD4 TCR responses targeted spike regions 160-218 and 743-854. Reports indicate that nearly half of spike-specific TCRs are directed at unmutated variant regions. Spike-specific TCRs gained breadth and depth after people received two AZD1222 doses. Clonal diversity was possibly underestimated, and the donors were mostly white British, with more females.

The specimen comprised peripheral blood, sampled on day 0 of AZD1222 vaccination. The chain is built from TRBV27 and TRBJ2-7; perhaps TRBD2 as D (6 bases). This TCR was sampled from an adult in good health. CDR3 sequence reads: CASSPHWGEPYEQYF. In nucleotides, the CDR3 is TGTGCCAGCAGTCCCCATTGGGGGGAGCCTTACGAGCAGTACTTC.